This entry features one T cell receptor beta chain sequence. The antigen remains undetermined. The sample is drawn from a study of shared clonotypes between healthy human individuals. Study-level points and caveats: Limited genetic and exposure-history diversity came from having few donors.

In the authors' workflow: Junction-only immunoSEQ sequences carried no quality scores, so filtering differed. Libraries were prepared by immunoSEQ multiplex PCR; TCRdb keeps only in-frame clonotypes and omits some of them. For V, J and clone size, that table is used; D and trimming come from the DNA. The sample yields about 480,000 clones, roughly 79% seen once. Adults of Caucasian background living in Nashville, Tennessee made up all donors. Input material: PBMCs. This sequence was found in a woman in her forties in good health. Some clones in this sample may be carry-over from other donors' samples.

The CDR3 here is CASSPYTSEYEQYF. In DNA form, the CDR3 reads TGTGCCAGCAGTCCTTACACTAGTGAGTACGAGCAGTACTTC. The chain is built from TRBV27 and TRBJ2-7; maybe TRBD2 (5 bases). Trimming stripped 5 bases from V and 4 bases from J, with 15 bases between. Germline-derived CDR1 and CDR2 are MNHEY and SMNVEV (reference sequence). The CDR3 totals 14 residues.